These T cell receptor beta chains were read from a single sample in a study of T cell responses to AZD1222 COVID-19 vaccine. The protocol was immunoSEQ multiplex PCR, while the TCRdb copy is restricted to in-frame clones and leaves out a portion. Of about 210,000 clones in the sample, over 80% were seen once. Specimen: peripheral blood, collected on day 0 of AZD1222 vaccination. All receptors derive from an adult in good health. Each CDR3 is given with its conserved first and last residue. Expanded clones are given a class, and other clones once, few, many or no size at all.

abundance: -; v_gene: TRBV6-2/TRBV6-3; j_gene: TRBJ1-1; CDR3aa: CASSRGGFGTEAFF
abundance: -; v_gene: TRBV7-3; j_gene: TRBJ1-1; CDR3aa: CASSITTGNTEAFF
abundance: -; v_gene: TRBV19; j_gene: TRBJ2-1; CDR3aa: CASGRSYNEQFF
abundance: -; v_gene: TRBV19; j_gene: TRBJ1-2; CDR3aa: CASNGAGGQGYTF
abundance: -; v_gene: TRBV11-2; j_gene: TRBJ2-2; CDR3aa: CASSLRRGNTGELFF
abundance: -; v_gene: TRBV6-2/TRBV6-3; j_gene: TRBJ1-6; CDR3aa: CASSYGGRFNSPLHF
abundance: once; v_gene: TRBV6-6; j_gene: TRBJ1-3; CDR3aa: CASTETLSGNTIYF
abundance: -; v_gene: TRBV7-2; j_gene: TRBJ1-1; CDR3aa: CASSIDRGGTEAFF
abundance: -; v_gene: TRBV12-5; j_gene: TRBJ2-1; CDR3aa: CASGDQGYNEQFF
abundance: -; v_gene: TRBV29-1; j_gene: TRBJ1-1; CDR3aa: CSARAPNTEAFF
abundance: -; v_gene: TRBV12-3/TRBV12-4; j_gene: TRBJ1-6; CDR3aa: CASRSNSPLHF
abundance: -; v_gene: TRBV7-9; j_gene: TRBJ2-3; CDR3aa: CASSLVAGAGDTQYF
abundance: -; v_gene: TRBV3-1/TRBV3-2; j_gene: TRBJ1-2; CDR3aa: CASSPQEFYGYTF
abundance: -; v_gene: TRBV7-2; j_gene: TRBJ2-7; CDR3aa: CASSLGLGGTGDEQYF
abundance: -; v_gene: TRBV7-9; j_gene: TRBJ1-1; CDR3aa: CASSLGVGTWTEAFF
abundance: -; v_gene: TRBV7-2; j_gene: TRBJ1-3; CDR3aa: CASSAAGGSGNTIYF
abundance: once; v_gene: TRBV19; j_gene: TRBJ1-2; CDR3aa: CASRDRGYGYTF
abundance: -; v_gene: TRBV5-8; j_gene: TRBJ1-4; CDR3aa: CASTRTGSNEKLFF
abundance: -; v_gene: TRBV5-1; j_gene: TRBJ1-2; CDR3aa: CASSLEAVNYGYTF
abundance: -; v_gene: TRBV29-1; j_gene: TRBJ1-1; CDR3aa: CSAAGTMNTEAFF
abundance: -; v_gene: TRBV11-2; j_gene: TRBJ2-6; CDR3aa: CASSLSGLLSGANVLTF
abundance: -; v_gene: TRBV30; j_gene: TRBJ2-5; CDR3aa: CAWSGASQETQYF
abundance: -; v_gene: TRBV27; j_gene: TRBJ2-7; CDR3aa: CASSFVGANEQYF
abundance: -; v_gene: TRBV27; j_gene: TRBJ2-1; CDR3aa: CASSPGTGIYNEQFF
abundance: -; v_gene: TRBV5-5; j_gene: TRBJ1-1; CDR3aa: CASSWGQGDTEAFF
abundance: -; v_gene: TRBV19; j_gene: TRBJ2-5; CDR3aa: CASSIGTGVQTQYF
abundance: once; v_gene: TRBV16; j_gene: TRBJ1-5; CDR3aa: CASSALGQGNQPQHF
abundance: -; v_gene: TRBV3-1/TRBV3-2; j_gene: TRBJ1-2; CDR3aa: CASSQGIGANYGYTF
abundance: -; v_gene: TRBV28; j_gene: TRBJ2-7; CDR3aa: CASTTGTYEQYF
abundance: -; v_gene: TRBV7-8; j_gene: TRBJ1-5; CDR3aa: CASSGTGGGSNQPQHF
abundance: -; v_gene: TRBV6-5; j_gene: TRBJ2-5; CDR3aa: CASRQAGGRGETQYF
abundance: -; v_gene: TRBV9; j_gene: TRBJ1-3; CDR3aa: CASSVDGVPDGNTIYF
abundance: -; v_gene: TRBV30; j_gene: TRBJ1-1; CDR3aa: CASGQLNTEAFF
abundance: -; v_gene: TRBV11-2; j_gene: TRBJ1-5; CDR3aa: CASSLRLNQPQHF
abundance: -; v_gene: TRBV19; j_gene: TRBJ1-2; CDR3aa: CASSIAMGHIYGYTF
abundance: -; v_gene: TRBV18; j_gene: TRBJ2-7; CDR3aa: CASSPQGAEQYF
abundance: -; v_gene: TRBV3-1/TRBV3-2; j_gene: TRBJ1-2; CDR3aa: CASSQLGGYTF
abundance: -; v_gene: TRBV6-5; j_gene: TRBJ2-7; CDR3aa: CASSYSGFRLNEQYF
abundance: -; v_gene: TRBV19; j_gene: TRBJ2-6; CDR3aa: CASSIGGTGANVLTF
abundance: -; v_gene: TRBV9; j_gene: TRBJ2-2; CDR3aa: CASSVTGELFF
abundance: once; v_gene: TRBV27; j_gene: TRBJ2-2; CDR3aa: CASRFERGLATGELFF